The 11 T cell receptor beta chains presented below share a single source sample, sequenced in a study of blood T cell repertoires in COVID-19. Measured with immunoSEQ multiplex PCR; TCRdb has only the in-frame clones, and not every one. The sample comprises some 270,000 clones, 80% to 90% of which are singletons, and 4% to 5% rests with the top ten. The sequenced sample consisted of peripheral blood. Every receptor here comes from a woman aged 40 to 50 who had recovered from COVID-19.

The rearrangement joins TRBV18 to TRBJ1-1; D gene unclear. Germline assignment: CDR1 KGHSH and CDR2 LQKENI. This CDR3 region has 13 residues. With 5 bases removed from V and 0 bases from J, the gap between germline ends came to 7 bases. The CDR3 sequence is CASSGGMNTEAFF. DNA of the CDR3: TGTGCCAGCTCAGGAGGGATGAACACTGAAGCTTTCTTT.

Remarks on this clone: Relative to the germline gene, one junction end is altered; a read error may explain this. This rearrangement joins TRBV14 to TRBJ2-7; TRBD1 aligns across 8 bases. Per germline, CDR1 SGHDN and CDR2 FVKESK. The CDR3 runs 15 residues. The chain's CDR3 is CASSDRGRPSHEQYF. The CDR3 DNA sequence: TGTGCCAGCAGCGACAGGGGCCGCCCCTCCCACGAGCAGTACTTC. Based on the CDR3 plus reference TRBV14 and TRBJ2-7, the full variable domain is EAGVTQFPSHSVIEKGQTVTLRCDPISGHDNLYWYRRVMGKEIKFLLHFVKESKQDESGMPNNRFLAERTGGTYSTLKVQPAELEDSGVYFCASSDRGRPSHEQYFGPGTRLTVT.

The CDR3 spells CAISGLVGETQYF. The CDR3 nucleotides read TGTGCCATCAGTGGACTAGTTGGGGAGACCCAGTACTTC. The chain recombines TRBV10-3 with TRBJ2-5; TRBD2 is a possible D gene (6 bases). The CDR3 runs to 13 residues. V was pared by 4 bases and J by 5 bases, with 11 bases between. From germline, CDR1 is ENHRY and CDR2 SYGVKD.

The sample holds one count of this clone. V usage is TRBV5-1 and J usage is TRBJ2-2; TRBD2 aligns across 8 bases. The CDR3 runs 16 residues. Germline trimming cut 2 bases from V and 2 bases from J; bases unmatched to any gene: 5. Germline V gives CDR1 SGHRS, CDR2 YFSETQ. The CDR3 loop reads CASSFPAGDNTGELFF. The CDR3 region has the DNA TGCGCCAGCAGCTTTCCAGCGGGGGACAACACCGGGGAGCTGTTTTTT.

The V call is TRBV5-1, the J call TRBJ1-3; 10 positions match TRBD1. J lost 3 bases, V lost 4 bases, and 7 bases had no gene match. Germline V CDR1 and CDR2: SGHRS, YFSETQ. The CDR3 sequence is 16 residues long. The CDR3 DNA is TGCGCCAGCAGCCCTGGTGGGACAGGGGTTGGAAACACCATATATTTT. Translation gives CASSPGGTGVGNTIYF.

V usage is TRBV2 and J usage is TRBJ2-3; possible D gene TRBD2, 5 bases. V was trimmed by 6 bases and J by 2 bases, leaving 6 bases between them. Germline V gene data show CDR1 as SNHLY and CDR2 as FYNNEI. The CDR3 spans 12 residues. The CDR3 here is CASRGDTDTQYF. The CDR3 nucleotides read TGTGCCAGCAGGGGAGACACAGATACGCAGTATTTT.

The chain couples TRBV19 to TRBJ2-2; D ambiguous. Germline V lookup: CDR1 LNHDA, CDR2 SQIVND (reference sequence). The CDR3 is 14 residues long. The V end was cut by 5 bases, the J end by 4 bases, with 11 bases between. CDR3 DNA: TGTGCCAGTAGTCGACTCTACTTCACCGGGGAGCTGTTTTTT. This translates into CASSRLYFTGELFF.

The chain couples TRBV7-8 to TRBJ2-1; a weak D match, TRBD2 (6 bases). There are 17 residues in the CDR3. Germline CDR1 reads SGHVS; CDR2 reads FQNEAQ. The ends were cut back, 1 base at V and 4 bases at J, with 17 bases in the middle. The CDR3 coding sequence is TGTGCCAGCAGCTTAGTCCCCCCGGGAGAAGCTTACAATGAGCAGTTCTTC. Translation gives CASSLVPPGEAYNEQFF.

The chain uses TRBV5-4 and TRBJ1-6; 8 bases agree with TRBD1. CDR1 and CDR2 from the germline V gene are SGHNT and YYREEE (reference sequence). This CDR3 region has 16 residues. Germline trimming cut 3 bases from V and 5 bases from J; bases unmatched to any gene: 7. As DNA, the CDR3 is TGTGCCAGCAGCTCCTCACAGGGGGTCAATAATTCACCCCTCCACTTT. Translation gives CASSSSQGVNNSPLHF.

This chain uses TRBV24-1 with TRBJ1-1, with TRBD1 matching over 8 bases. The CDR3 has 14 residues. The junction had 7 bases not matched to a gene; V was cut back by 5 bases and J by 6 bases. Germline V gene sequence: CDR1 KGHDR, CDR2 SFDVKD. In DNA form, the CDR3 reads TGTGCCACCAGTGTAGGAGGACAGGGAGCTGAAGCTTTCTTT. It yields the protein CATSVGGQGAEAFF.

The J gene is TRBJ1-2, the V gene TRBV5-4, with 11 bases fitting TRBD1. With V trimmed by 3 bases and J by 5 bases, 6 bases remained unmatched. This CDR3 region has 15 residues. Germline CDR1 and CDR2: SGHNT and YYREEE (reference sequence). CDR3 sequence (DNA): TGTGCCAGCAGCTCCCGGGGGACAGGGGGATATGGCTACACCTTC. Its protein product is CASSSRGTGGYGYTF.